These 5 T cell receptor beta chains originate from one sample sequenced in a study of immune evolution from preneoplasia to lung adenocarcinoma. TCRdb's table, derived via immunoSEQ multiplex PCR, lists solely in-frame clones and lacks some. The table lists 9,900 or so clones, roughly three quarters of them singletons. The sample taken for sequencing was FFPE normal lung tissue adjacent to the tumor. The origin of the receptors is a person in their sixties with lung adenocarcinoma. Some clones in this sample may be carry-over from other donors' samples.

V and J are TRBV5-4 and TRBJ2-3; D unclear. Germline CDR1 SGHNT, CDR2 YYREEE (reference sequence). V lost 4 bases to trimming and J lost 1 base, with 10 bases between them. CDR3 size: 14 residues. This CDR3 reads CASSRRTGTDTQYF. The CDR3 region has the DNA TGTGCCAGCAGCCGTCGGACGGGCACAGATACGCAGTATTTT.

The chain has TRBV27 and TRBJ1-5; D uncertain. The germline V gene encodes CDR1 MNHEY and CDR2 SMNVEV (reference sequence). The CDR3 has 13 amino acids. The ends were cut back, 5 bases at V and 1 base at J, with 6 bases in the middle. The CDR3 here is CASSPRSNQPQHF. The CDR3 DNA follows: TGTGCCAGCAGTCCCCGGAGCAATCAGCCCCAGCATTTT.

V usage is TRBV11-2 and J usage is TRBJ1-1; perhaps TRBD1 as D (5 bases). The CDR3 sequence is 13 residues long. The V gene's germline CDR1 is SGHAT and CDR2 FQNNGV. The V and J ends lost 10 bases and 0 bases respectively, with 12 bases between them. The CDR3 loop reads CATRGAMNTEAFF. The CDR3 coding sequence is TGTGCCACGCGTGGGGCCATGAACACTGAAGCTTTCTTT.

This clone was seen just once. This rearrangement joins TRBV6-5 to TRBJ1-2; no firm D call. CDR1 is MNHEY and CDR2 is SVGAGI in the germline V gene. The V end lost 0 bases, the J end lost 5 bases, and 4 bases lay between the germline ends. The CDR3 consists of 12 residues. CDR3 sequence reads: CASSYSGYGYTF. CDR3 DNA sequence: TGTGCCAGCAGTTACTCAGGATATGGCTACACCTTC.

The rearrangement uses TRBV11-2 and TRBJ1-2; tentative D call: TRBD1 (5 bases). V gave up 2 bases and J gave up 7 bases, with 14 bases separating them. The CDR3 sequence is 14 residues long. The germline V gene has CDR1 SGHAT and CDR2 FQNNGV. The CDR3 DNA follows: TGTGCCAGCAGCTTAACAGGCCGTGGCGGTGGCTACACCTTC. Its protein product is CASSLTGRGGGYTF.